This T cell receptor (beta chain) was recovered during a study of blood T cell repertoires in COVID-19. Study in general: Sources were T cells, B-cell-depleted T cells, or PBMCs; the material itself was cDNA or gDNA.

In the original processing: Scientists estimated how many nucleated cells there were by amplifying reference gene primers. Some clones are missing from TCRdb's copy, which holds only in-frame ones; the method was immunoSEQ multiplex PCR. V, J and clone size derive from that table, while D and trimming were established from the DNA sequence. Among over 50,000 clones listed, over 70% were seen once. Germline V gene sequence: CDR1 SGHRS, CDR2 YFSETQ. The CDR3 contains 15 residues. V shed 1 base, J shed 1 base, and the junction held 3 bases outside the gene matches. The source material was peripheral blood. This sequence joins TRBV5-1 and TRBJ2-5; 8 bases match TRBD2. The sequence was obtained from a human donor with active or convalescent COVID-19. The donor label of this sample is uncertain. In DNA, the CDR3 is TGCGCCAGCAGCTTGCAGCGGGGGTCCCAAGAGACCCAGTACTTC. Its protein is CASSLQRGSQETQYF.